A selection of T cell receptor beta chains follows, all from one sample in a study of T cell changes during pregnancy in multiple sclerosis. Measured with immunoSEQ multiplex PCR; TCRdb has only the in-frame clones, and not every one. The table shows tens of thousands of clones, with roughly 94% occurring only once. Sequenced here: peripheral blood, sampled in the third trimester of pregnancy. These TCRs come from a female donor with multiple sclerosis, enrolled in a pregnancy study. The CDR3 runs from the conserved cysteine through the conserved F or W. A D gene is named only where the DNA matches it firmly. Size is omitted from some rows. Given values are once, few, many or a class for expanded clones.

j_call | cdr3_length | v_call | clone_size | d_call | cdr3_nt | cdr3_aa
TRBJ2-7 | 16 | TRBV6-6 | NA | TRBD1 | TGTGCCAGCAGTTACGGCGGGACAGGGGGCGGATACGAGCAGTACTTC | CASSYGGTGGGYEQYF
TRBJ1-4 | 15 | TRBV7-2 | NA | NA | TGTGCCAGCAGCTTAGCTGGGCAGTCTAATGAAAAACTGTTTTTT | CASSLAGQSNEKLFF
TRBJ1-1 | 15 | TRBV6-5 | NA | TRBD1 | TGTGCCAGCAAGAGGGGACAGGCGATCAACACTGAAGCTTTCTTT | CASKRGQAINTEAFF
TRBJ1-2 | 15 | TRBV27 | NA | TRBD1 | TGTGCCAGCAGTTTAGCCGGACAGGGGGTGATCGGCTACACCTTC | CASSLAGQGVIGYTF
TRBJ2-1 | 13 | TRBV7-9 | once | TRBD2 | TGTGCCAGCAGCTTACCCGGGGGGTTTGAGCAGTTCTTC | CASSLPGGFEQFF
TRBJ2-7 | 16 | TRBV5-1 | NA | TRBD2 | TGCGCCAGCAGCTTGGGCCTGAGCGGGAGGGCCGGGGAGCAGTACTTC | CASSLGLSGRAGEQYF
TRBJ2-5 | 15 | TRBV2 | NA | TRBD1 | TGTGCCAGCAGTATAATAATCACAGGGGAGGAGACCCAGTACTTC | CASSIIITGEETQYF
TRBJ2-2 | 15 | TRBV5-4 | once | NA | TGTGCCAGCAGCTTGTATTTTGGAGGAGCCGGGGAGCTGTTTTTT | CASSLYFGGAGELFF
TRBJ2-1 | 14 | TRBV7-8 | NA | TRBD2 | TGTGCCAGCAGAGCGGGAGCCTCCTACAATGAGCAGTTCTTC | CASRAGASYNEQFF
TRBJ1-5 | 15 | TRBV19 | once | TRBD1 | TGTGCCAGTAACGATGAAGGGACAGGGGATCAGCCCCAGCATTTT | CASNDEGTGDQPQHF
TRBJ2-2 | 19 | TRBV12-2 | NA | NA | TGTGCAAGTCGCTTAGCATCGCCCCCCAGGGGGATGGACACCGGGGAGCTGTTTTTT | CASRLASPPRGMDTGELFF
TRBJ2-7 | 16 | TRBV7-2 | NA | NA | TGTGCCAGCAGCTTAGTAGGGGTGGGGGGCTCCTACGAGCAGTACTTC | CASSLVGVGGSYEQYF
TRBJ1-4 | 14 | TRBV2 | NA | NA | TGTGCCAGCAGTGTCATAGCAACTAATGAAAAACTGTTTTTT | CASSVIATNEKLFF
TRBJ1-2 | 15 | TRBV15 | NA | TRBD1 | TGTGCCACCAGCAGAGTGGAGACAGGGGCCGGTGGCTACACCTTC | CATSRVETGAGGYTF
TRBJ2-3 | 15 | TRBV18 | NA | NA | TGTGCCAGCTCACGGGGCCAAGGGTCCACAGATACGCAGTATTTT | CASSRGQGSTDTQYF
TRBJ1-6 | 15 | TRBV5-1 | NA | TRBD1 | TGCGCCAGCAGCTCCCAGGACAGGGGCAAGTCACCCCTCCACTTT | CASSSQDRGKSPLHF
TRBJ2-3 | 15 | TRBV7-2 | NA | TRBD1 | TGTGCCAGCAGCCAAGGGACAGTAGGGACAGATACGCAGTATTTT | CASSQGTVGTDTQYF
TRBJ2-7 | 13 | TRBV27 | NA | TRBD2 | TGTGCCAGCAGTTTTAGCGGGACTCGCGAGCAGTACTTC | CASSFSGTREQYF
TRBJ2-1 | 16 | TRBV11-2 | NA | TRBD2 | TGTGCCAGCAGCTCGCTTCGAAGCGGGAGGGCCAATGAGCAGTTCTTC | CASSSLRSGRANEQFF
TRBJ2-3 | 16 | TRBV10-2 | NA | TRBD2 | TGCGCCAGCAGGGGGACTAGCGGGGGGAGCACAGATACGCAGTATTTT | CASRGTSGGSTDTQYF
TRBJ2-5 | 16 | TRBV28 | NA | NA | TGTGCCAGCAGTTTATCTCCGACAGAAGTCCAAGAGACCCAGTACTTC | CASSLSPTEVQETQYF
TRBJ1-4 | 17 | TRBV27 | NA | NA | TGTGCCAGCAGCCCGCCGGGGGGACTGGCAACTAATGAAAAACTGTTTTTT | CASSPPGGLATNEKLFF
TRBJ1-2 | 13 | TRBV5-1 | once | NA | TGCGCCAGCAGCTTGGACGGGAACTATGGCTACACCTTC | CASSLDGNYGYTF
TRBJ1-5 | 15 | TRBV28 | NA | NA | TGTGCCAGCAGTTTAGAGGGATGGGGCAATCAGCCCCAGCATTTT | CASSLEGWGNQPQHF
TRBJ2-2 | 16 | TRBV5-1 | NA | TRBD1 | TGCGCCAGCAGCTACAGACAGGGGGCCAACACCGGGGAGCTGTTTTTT | CASSYRQGANTGELFF
TRBJ1-2 | 13 | TRBV7-8 | NA | NA | TGTGCCAGCAGCTCGGGGGGGGCTTATGGCTACACCTTC | CASSSGGAYGYTF
TRBJ1-1 | 15 | TRBV4-3 | NA | NA | TGCGCCAGCAGCCAAGATCTACACAGACCTACTGAAGCTTTCTTT | CASSQDLHRPTEAFF
TRBJ2-2 | 16 | TRBV21-1 | NA | NA | TGTGCCAGCAGCACCGGGACAGGGGTTGGATCCGGGGAGCTGTTTTTT | CASSTGTGVGSGELFF
TRBJ1-5 | 11 | TRBV28 | NA | NA | TGTGCCAGCAGTCCTCCCCCAGGTCAGCATTTT | CASSPPPGQHF
TRBJ2-1 | 15 | TRBV5-1 | NA | TRBD1 | TGCGCCAGCAGCTTGGATGGGACAGGGTGGAATGAGCAGTTCTTC | CASSLDGTGWNEQFF
TRBJ2-7 | 13 | TRBV29-1 | NA | NA | TGCAGCGTTGAAGCCAATTCGCTTAGTGAGCAGTACTTC | CSVEANSLSEQYF
TRBJ2-3 | 14 | TRBV9 | NA | TRBD2 | TGTGCCAGCAAGGGACTAGCGGGAGCAGATACGCAGTATTTT | CASKGLAGADTQYF
TRBJ2-2 | 16 | TRBV7-9 | NA | NA | TGTGCCAGCAGCTTAGGAACCGGGACTAACACCGGGGAGCTGTTTTTT | CASSLGTGTNTGELFF
TRBJ2-5 | 13 | TRBV18 | NA | TRBD2 | TGTGCCAGCTCACCGGGACTACAAGAGACCCAGTACTTC | CASSPGLQETQYF
TRBJ1-2 | 14 | TRBV28 | NA | NA | TGTGCCAGCAGGAACACCGGGATGAACTATGGCTACACCTTC | CASRNTGMNYGYTF
TRBJ2-7 | 15 | TRBV28 | NA | NA | TGTGCCAGCAGCCCAGGGTATCCAAGCTCCTACGAGCAGTACTTC | CASSPGYPSSYEQYF
TRBJ2-2 | 13 | TRBV2 | NA | NA | TGTGCCAGCTGTCGGGCGAACACCGGGGAGCTGTTTTTT | CASCRANTGELFF
TRBJ2-7 | 16 | TRBV14 | NA | TRBD2 | TGTGCCAGCAGCCACGGACTAGCGGGAGTCCTATTCGAGCAGTACTTC | CASSHGLAGVLFEQYF
TRBJ1-1 | 14 | TRBV18 | NA | TRBD1 | TGTGCCAGCTCGTTACAGGGGGAGAGTACTGAAGCTTTCTTT | CASSLQGESTEAFF
TRBJ1-3 | 14 | TRBV7-6 | NA | NA | TGTGCCAGCAGCTTAGGCAGCTCTGGAAACACCATATATTTT | CASSLGSSGNTIYF
TRBJ2-5 | 18 | TRBV19 | NA | TRBD2 | TGTGCCAGTAGTATAGGTCCGGGACTAGCGGGAGGTCAAGAGACCCAGTACTTC | CASSIGPGLAGGQETQYF